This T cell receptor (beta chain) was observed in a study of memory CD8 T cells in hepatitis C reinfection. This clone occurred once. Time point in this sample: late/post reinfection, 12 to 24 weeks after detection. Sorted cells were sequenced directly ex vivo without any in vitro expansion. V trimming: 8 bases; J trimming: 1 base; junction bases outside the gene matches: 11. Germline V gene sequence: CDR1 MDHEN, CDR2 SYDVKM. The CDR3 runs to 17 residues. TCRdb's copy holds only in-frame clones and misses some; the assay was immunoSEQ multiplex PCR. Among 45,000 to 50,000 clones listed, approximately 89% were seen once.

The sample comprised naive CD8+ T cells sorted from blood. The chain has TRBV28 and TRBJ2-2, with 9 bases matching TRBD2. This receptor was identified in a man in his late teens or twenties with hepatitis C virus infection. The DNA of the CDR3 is TGTGCCAGCTCAGAGTCGCGGGAGGGCCTGAACACCGGGGAGCTGTTTTTT. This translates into CASSESREGLNTGELFF. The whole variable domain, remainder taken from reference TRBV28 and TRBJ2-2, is DVKVTQSSRYLVKRTGEKVFLECVQDMDHENMFWYRQDPGLGLRLIYFSYDVKMKEKGDIPEGYSVSREKKERFSLILESASTNQTSMYLCASSESREGLNTGELFFGEGSRLTVL.